Following are 30 T cell receptor beta chains from one sample sequenced in a study of cytomegalovirus exposure and HLA in healthy donors. Sequencing was performed with immunoSEQ multiplex PCR; in TCRdb, only in-frame clones are kept and a portion is missing. The sample holds about 300,000 clones, approximately 87% seen once. Sequencing was done on a sample of PBMCs. The receptor source for this set is a woman under 30 in good health and CMV-seronegative.

V usage is TRBV7-8 and J usage is TRBJ1-5; a possible D gene is TRBD1 (5 bases). V lost 1 base and J lost 1, with 14 bases in between. CDR1 and CDR2 (germline): SGHVS, FQNEAQ. The CDR3 consists of 17 residues. CDR3 nucleotide sequence: TGTGCCAGCAGCTTAGTATTTGGGGGAGGGAGCAATCAGCCCCAGCATTTT. Translation: CASSLVFGGGSNQPQHF.

This chain uses TRBV9 with TRBJ2-7, with D hard to call. V lost 0 bases to trimming and J lost 2 bases, with 9 bases between them. CDR1 and CDR2 from the germline V gene are SGDLS and YYNGEE. CDR3 length: 14 amino acids. The CDR3 region has the DNA TGTGCCAGCAGCGTAGCTCCAGGCCCCTACGAGCAGTACTTC. Translated, it gives CASSVAPGPYEQYF.

V gene TRBV28 combines with J gene TRBJ2-7; weak D call: TRBD2 (6 bases). Germline V gene data show CDR1 as MDHEN and CDR2 as SYDVKM. The CDR3 covers 15 residues. Trimming removed 4 bases from V and 3 bases from J, with 16 bases in between. The CDR3 DNA follows: TGTGCCAGCAGTTCCCTGGGGGGAGGAATCTACGAGCAGTACTTC. Its translation is CASSSLGGGIYEQYF.

This clone was counted a single time. The J gene is TRBJ2-4, the V gene TRBV30; 7 nucleotides align to TRBD2. J lost 7 bases, V lost 2 bases, and 11 bases had no gene match. The CDR3 totals 15 residues. From germline, CDR1 is GTSNPN and CDR2 SVGIG (reference sequence). The CDR3 bases are TGTGCCTGGAGTACCCTGGGTAAGGGAGGGAACATTCAGTACTTC. Encoded protein: CAWSTLGKGGNIQYF.

The chain recombines TRBV4-3 with TRBJ2-1; 10 nucleotides line up with TRBD2. The germline V gene has CDR1 LGHNA and CDR2 YSLEER. J was trimmed by 4 bases and V by 1 base; bases with no gene match: 13. This CDR3 is 19 amino acids long. Here the CDR3 DNA reads TGCGCCAGCAGCCAAGGTCTAGCGGGAGAAAGGTTAGGGTACAATGAGCAGTTCTTC. Residues: CASSQGLAGERLGYNEQFF.

The chain is built from TRBV9 and TRBJ1-4, with D perhaps matching TRBD1 (6 bases). V was pared by 0 bases and J by 5 bases, with 11 bases between. The CDR3 extends over 15 amino acids. Germline assignment: CDR1 SGDLS and CDR2 YYNGEE. For the CDR3, the DNA is TGTGCCAGCAGCGTAGGCACAGGGACGAATGAAAAACTGTTTTTT. This codes for CASSVGTGTNEKLFF.

The chain uses TRBV5-1 and TRBJ2-5; D uncertain. Looked up from germline, CDR1 is SGHRS and CDR2 is YFSETQ. This CDR3 has 14 residues. With 4 bases removed from V and 5 bases from J, the gap between germline ends came to 15 bases. In nucleotides, the CDR3 is TGCGCCAGCAGCCCTTCCGCGAAAACGGAGACCCAGTACTTC. It is translated as CASSPSAKTETQYF.

The chain employs TRBV23-1 and TRBJ1-1, with D tentatively TRBD1 (5 bases). TRBV23-1 is annotated as an ORF whose role is uncertain. The CDR3 is made up of 14 amino acids. Trimming took off 8 bases at V and 1 base at J, with 14 bases between the two ends. The CDR3 protein is CASCAGFWNTEAFF. The CDR3 DNA sequence: TGCGCCAGCTGTGCAGGGTTTTGGAACACTGAAGCTTTCTTT.

For this clone: The sample holds other DNA sequences that translate to the same CDR3. The chain has TRBV30 and TRBJ1-5; D perhaps matches TRBD1 (5 bases). The CDR3 is made up of 14 amino acids. From germline, CDR1 is GTSNPN and CDR2 SVGIG (reference sequence). V was shortened by 2 bases and J by 5 bases, with 13 bases between the two germline ends. This CDR3 reads CAWSSGIGDQPQHF. DNA of the CDR3: TGTGCCTGGAGTTCAGGGATTGGAGATCAGCCCCAGCATTTT.

This chain connects TRBV6-4 to TRBJ2-1; 11 bases fit TRBD2. With V trimmed by 4 bases and J by 4 bases, 3 bases remained unmatched. This CDR3 is 15 amino acids long. CDR1 MRHNA and CDR2 SNTAGT come from the germline V gene. In DNA, the CDR3 is TGTGCCAGCAGTGCTTCTAGCGGGGGGTACAATGAGCAGTTCTTC. Protein sequence: CASSASSGGYNEQFF.

The chain combines TRBV30 with TRBJ2-6; TRBD1 matches 7 bases. The V segment lost 1 base and the J segment 0 bases; nucleotides outside the gene matches: 9. From germline, CDR1 is GTSNPN and CDR2 SVGIG (reference sequence). The CDR3 runs 18 residues. DNA of the CDR3: TGTGCCTGGAGTGGATGGACAGGCGCAAGCTCTGGGGCCAACGTCCTGACTTTC. Translated: CAWSGWTGASSGANVLTF.

This chain joins TRBV18 and TRBJ2-7; a weak D match, TRBD1 (5 bases). CDR1 and CDR2 from the germline V gene are KGHSH and LQKENI. The CDR3 is 17 amino acids. Trimming took off 6 bases at V and 4 bases at J, with 25 bases between the two ends. CDR3: CASSPSTDSPLRYEQYF. In DNA, the CDR3 is TGTGCCAGCTCGCCCTCAACTGACAGTCCCCTAAGGTACGAGCAGTACTTC.

This clone has just a few counts. The chain employs TRBV21-1 and TRBJ1-5; TRBD1 is the table's D call and was not checked against the DNA. TRBV21-1 is designated a pseudogene. The CDR3 sequence is 14 residues long. As DNA, the CDR3 is TGTGCCAGCTTCTCACAGGGGGCCGATCAGCCCCAGCATTTT. Translation gives CASFSQGADQPQHF.

V is TRBV5-4 and J is TRBJ1-1; 9 bases are a match to TRBD1. V shed 5 bases, J shed 0 bases, and the junction held 8 bases outside the gene matches. From germline, CDR1 is SGHNT and CDR2 YYREEE (reference sequence). The CDR3 runs to 16 residues. The CDR3: CASSSLTGGMNTEAFF. CDR3 nucleotides: TGTGCCAGCAGTTCTCTGACAGGGGGGATGAACACTGAAGCTTTCTTT.

The chain uses TRBV9 and TRBJ2-3, with 7 nucleotides matching TRBD2. In germline, CDR1 is SGDLS, CDR2 YYNGEE. There are 16 residues in the CDR3. V shed 0 bases, J shed 3 bases, and the junction held 7 bases outside the gene matches. The CDR3 DNA reads as TGTGCCAGCAGCGTAGGCCCCACGGGGGGTACAGATACGCAGTATTTT. This codes for CASSVGPTGGTDTQYF.

The genes are TRBV11-2 and TRBJ2-1; 7 bases are a match to TRBD1. CDR1 and CDR2 from the germline V gene are SGHAT and FQNNGV. The CDR3 runs 13 residues. V shed 4 bases, J shed 3 bases, and the junction held 0 bases outside the gene matches. The DNA for the CDR3 is TGTGCCAGCAGCTCAGGGGGCTACAATGAGCAGTTCTTC. It is translated as CASSSGGYNEQFF. The variable domain in full, with the rest retrieved from reference TRBV11-2 and TRBJ2-1, is EAGVAQSPRYKIIEKRQSVAFWCNPISGHATLYWYQQILGQGPKLLIQFQNNGVVDDSQLPKDRFSAERLKGVDSTLKIQPAKLEDSAVYLCASSSGGYNEQFFGPGTRLTVL.

The V gene is TRBV28, the J gene TRBJ2-7; tentatively, D is TRBD1 (6 bases). The CDR3 extends over 14 amino acids. CDR1 is MDHEN and CDR2 is SYDVKM in the germline V gene. The ends were cut back, 7 bases at V and 3 bases at J, with 16 bases in the middle. The CDR3 DNA sequence: TGTGCCAGCATGAGGGCAGGGGCAGGCTACGAGCAGTACTTC. This gives the protein CASMRAGAGYEQYF.

V is TRBV2 and J is TRBJ2-5, with 7 positions matching TRBD2. CDR1 and CDR2 from the germline V gene are SNHLY and FYNNEI. Trimming took 0 bases from V and 1 from J; bases not matched to a gene: 8. This CDR3 spans 17 amino acids. The CDR3 spells CASSEALTGRVQETQYF. In DNA, the CDR3 is TGTGCCAGCAGTGAAGCGCTTACGGGGAGGGTCCAAGAGACCCAGTACTTC. Supplemented by reference TRBV2 and TRBJ2-5, the full variable domain reads EPEVTQTPSHQVTQMGQEVILRCVPISNHLYFYWYRQILGQKVEFLVSFYNNEISEKSEIFDDQFSVERPDGSNFTLKIRSTKLEDSAMYFCASSEALTGRVQETQYFGPGTRLLVL.

J is TRBJ1-6 and V is TRBV19, with 7 nucleotides matching TRBD1. From germline, CDR1 is LNHDA and CDR2 SQIVND (reference sequence). Unmatched junction bases numbered 8, after V lost 5 bases and J lost 7 bases. The CDR3 consists of 15 residues. DNA of the CDR3: TGTGCCAGTAGTCGACAGGGCTTTTTCAATTCACCCCTCCACTTT. It is translated as CASSRQGFFNSPLHF.

The chain recombines TRBV29-1 with TRBJ2-7, with D unresolved. Per the germline V gene, CDR1 is SQVTM and CDR2 is ANQGSEA. The ends were cut back, 4 bases at V and 2 bases at J, with 9 bases in the middle. This CDR3 spans 12 amino acids. The CDR3 coding sequence is TGCAGCGTTGGGGCAGTACCCTACGAGCAGTACTTC. Translated, it gives CSVGAVPYEQYF.

Notes on this clone: The identical CDR3 is also encoded by other nucleotide sequences in the sample. The V gene is TRBV5-1, the J gene TRBJ2-7; 8 bases are shared with TRBD1. J was trimmed by 5 bases and V by 4 bases; bases with no gene match: 2. The CDR3 runs to 12 residues. Germline CDR1 is SGHRS and CDR2 is YFSETQ. CDR3 sequence reads: CASSPDRDEQYF. In nucleotides, the CDR3 is TGCGCCAGCAGCCCGGACAGGGACGAGCAGTACTTC.

The chain combines TRBV9 with TRBJ2-5; D is undetermined. CDR1 is SGDLS, CDR2 YYNGEE, per germline. This CDR3 is 14 amino acids long. With 0 bases removed from V and 2 bases from J, the gap between germline ends came to 8 bases. This chain's CDR3 is CASSVASRQETQYF. Written as DNA, the CDR3 is TGTGCCAGCAGCGTAGCCTCGCGTCAAGAGACCCAGTACTTC. Using reference TRBV9 and TRBJ2-5 for the parts outside the CDR3, the full variable domain is DSGVTQTPKHLITATGQRVTLRCSPRSGDLSVYWYQQSLDQGLQFLIQYYNGEERAKGNILERFSAQQFPDLHSELNLSSLELGDSALYFCASSVASRQETQYFGPGTRLLVL.

This chain uses TRBV11-2 with TRBJ2-7; D possibly corresponds to TRBD2 (5 bases). CDR3 length: 15 residues. Germline V gene sequence: CDR1 SGHAT, CDR2 FQNNGV. V lost 5 bases, J lost 3 bases, and 17 bases lay in between. CDR3: CASSPSGAVHYEQYF. The CDR3 DNA reads as TGTGCCAGCAGCCCATCTGGAGCGGTACACTACGAGCAGTACTTC.

The chain links TRBV5-1 to TRBJ1-6; 7 bases match TRBD1. The CDR3 totals 18 residues. V lost 4 bases and J lost 4; bases outside the gene matches: 14. Germline CDR1 and CDR2: SGHRS and YFSETQ. CDR3 in DNA: TGCGCCAGCAGCGTCGGACCGCGAGGGGGCGGGTATAATTCACCCCTCCACTTT. Translation: CASSVGPRGGGYNSPLHF. The full variable domain, in which reference TRBV5-1 and TRBJ1-6 provide the parts outside the CDR3, is KAGVTQTPRYLIKTRGQQVTLSCSPISGHRSVSWYQQTPGQGLQFLFEYFSETQRNKGNFPGRFSGRQFSNSRSEMNVSTLELGDSALYLCASSVGPRGGGYNSPLHFGNGTRLTVT.

The V and J genes are TRBV9 and TRBJ2-3, with TRBD2 matching 9 bases. V gave up 0 bases and J gave up 4 bases; unmatched junction bases: 6. The CDR3 runs to 16 residues. The germline gives CDR1 SGDLS, CDR2 YYNGEE. CDR3 loop: CASSVEGSGSSDTQYF. The CDR3 DNA reads TGTGCCAGCAGCGTAGAGGGTAGCGGGAGCTCAGATACGCAGTATTTT.

CDR3 protein: CASSLDRRGLDTQYF. The CDR3 nucleotides read TGTGCCAGCAGCTTGGACAGGAGAGGATTAGATACGCAGTATTTT. V is TRBV5-6 and J is TRBJ2-3, with TRBD1 as a possible D gene (5 bases). V lost 0 bases to trimming and J lost 5 bases, with 13 bases between them. Germline values: CDR1 SGHDT, CDR2 YYEEEE. The CDR3 loop spans 15 amino acids.

The genes are TRBV5-1 and TRBJ2-1, with no clear D. V was cut by 3 bases and J by 0 bases, with 13 bases left in between. This CDR3 is built from 16 residues. The V gene's germline CDR1 is SGHRS and CDR2 YFSETQ. The DNA of the CDR3 is TGCGCCAGCAGCTCCTCAAGAGAAAACTCCTACAATGAGCAGTTCTTC. The encoded protein is CASSSSRENSYNEQFF.

V is TRBV5-1 and J is TRBJ2-7; 7 bases line up with TRBD1. Germline lookup yields CDR1 SGHRS and CDR2 YFSETQ. Trimming removed 0 bases from V and 5 bases from J; junction bases left unmatched: 5. There are 14 residues in the CDR3. As DNA, the CDR3 is TGCGCCAGCAGCTTGGGACAGGGTCCCGACGAGCAGTACTTC. This encodes CASSLGQGPDEQYF.

This sequence joins TRBV27 and TRBJ2-7; possibly TRBD1 for D (6 bases). This CDR3 is 14 amino acids long. The germline gives CDR1 MNHEY, CDR2 SMNVEV (reference sequence). Trimming took off 2 bases at V and 5 bases at J, with 13 bases between the two ends. The CDR3 region is CASSLPQNRDEQYF. Written as DNA, the CDR3 is TGTGCCAGCAGTTTACCTCAAAACAGGGACGAGCAGTACTTC.

V usage is TRBV10-1 and J usage is TRBJ2-3, with TRBD2 matching over 13 bases. This CDR3 region has 17 residues. Germline lookup yields CDR1 WNHNN and CDR2 SYGVQD (reference sequence). V was clipped by 3 bases and J by 2 bases; unmatched bases: 5. The CDR3 nucleotides are TGCGCCAGCAGTGATGTCGGACTAGCGGGGGACACAGATACGCAGTATTTT. Encoded protein: CASSDVGLAGDTDTQYF.